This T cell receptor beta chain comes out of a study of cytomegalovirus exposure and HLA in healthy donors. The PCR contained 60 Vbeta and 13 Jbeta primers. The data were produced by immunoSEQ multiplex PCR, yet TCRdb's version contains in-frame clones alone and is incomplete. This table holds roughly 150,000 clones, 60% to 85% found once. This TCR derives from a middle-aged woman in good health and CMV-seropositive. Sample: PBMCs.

The chain's CDR3 is CASSIDAELTEQFF. The CDR3 bases are TGTGCCAGTAGTATAGATGCGGAACTAACTGAGCAGTTCTTC. The V and J genes are TRBV19 and TRBJ2-1, with no clear D. Germline V lookup: CDR1 LNHDA, CDR2 SQIVND (reference sequence). The V end was cut by 0 bases, the J end by 9 bases, with 12 bases between. The CDR3 sequence is 14 residues long.